A single sample gave rise to the 26 T cell receptor beta chains below, sequenced in a study of cytomegalovirus exposure and HLA in healthy donors (dated by TCRdb to 2016 to 2017). The library relied on the immunoSEQ multiplex PCR assay. For the multiplex PCR, a mixture combining 60 forward primers for TCR Vbeta segments and 13 reverse primers for TCR Jbeta segments was used. Sourced from immuneACCESS, this table was stored by TCRdb with only in-frame sequences that have V and J called. A share of the clones is absent; for the studies checked, an unresolved V gene accounts for under half, and the remainder has no known explanation. Present in this sample are around 210,000 clones, roughly 80% of which were seen just once. Clones ranked in the top ten supply about 2.7% of the sample. Sequencing used PBMCs. The receptors come from a woman aged 25 to 39 in good health and CMV-seronegative.

The chain combines TRBV6-1 with TRBJ2-2; 7 bases fit TRBD1. Per the germline V gene, CDR1 is MNHNS and CDR2 is SASEGT. The CDR3 is made up of 13 amino acids. The junction had 2 bases not matched to a gene; V was cut back by 9 bases and J by 1 base. The DNA of the CDR3 is TGTGCCAGTGGGACAGTGAACACCGGGGAGCTGTTTTTT. It codes for CASGTVNTGELFF.

The chain couples TRBV27 to TRBJ2-2; D perhaps matches TRBD2 (5 bases). Germline lookup yields CDR1 MNHEY and CDR2 SMNVEV (reference sequence). Trimming took off 4 bases at V and 1 base at J, with 10 bases between the two ends. The length of the CDR3 is 15 residues. The CDR3, as DNA: TGTGCCAGCAGTTACCTGGCGGGGAACACCGGGGAGCTGTTTTTT. Translating it yields CASSYLAGNTGELFF.

The V gene is TRBV6-1, the J gene TRBJ2-5; tentative D call: TRBD1 (6 bases). CDR1 and CDR2 (germline): MNHNS, SASEGT. Trimming cost V 8 bases and J 5 bases, with 18 bases left between them. CDR3 size: 14 residues. CDR3 protein: CASRPVGQRETQYF. The CDR3 coding sequence is TGTGCCAGCCGCCCTGTGGGACAACGGGAGACCCAGTACTTC.

V is TRBV11-2 and J is TRBJ2-1; 9 nucleotides line up with TRBD1. V was clipped by 3 bases and J by 9 bases; unmatched bases: 6. Germline V gene data show CDR1 as SGHAT and CDR2 as FQNNGV. The CDR3 sequence is 14 residues long. CDR3 DNA: TGTGCCAGCAGCTTCAGGGACAGGGTGAGTGAGCAGTTCTTC. Protein sequence: CASSFRDRVSEQFF.

The chain is built from TRBV18 and TRBJ2-1, with D uncertain. The CDR3 consists of 15 residues. Between the trimmed V and J ends, which lost 1 base and 6 bases, there was a span of 13 bases. The germline gives CDR1 KGHSH, CDR2 LQKENI. This CDR3 is CASSPLLVWSNEQFF. The CDR3 nucleotides read TGTGCCAGCTCACCACTGTTAGTATGGTCCAATGAGCAGTTCTTC.

This chain joins TRBV4-1 and TRBJ2-7; D perhaps matches TRBD2 (5 bases). The V end was cut by 0 bases, the J end by 3 bases, with 15 bases between. Per the germline V gene, CDR1 is MGHRA and CDR2 is YSYEKL. The CDR3 totals 16 residues. CDR3: CASSQDLWERNYEQYF. DNA for the CDR3: TGCGCCAGCAGCCAAGATCTTTGGGAGCGAAACTACGAGCAGTACTTC.

This clone has just a few counts. The chain carries TRBV18 and TRBJ2-5; D perhaps matches TRBD2 (5 bases). The length of the CDR3 is 12 residues. V lost 6 bases and J lost 11, with 16 bases in between. Germline V gives CDR1 KGHSH, CDR2 LQKENI. The CDR3 sequence is CASSPKSGEQYF. CDR3 DNA sequence: TGTGCCAGCTCTCCGAAATCCGGGGAGCAGTACTTC. Full variable domain (remainder filled in from reference TRBV18 and TRBJ2-5): NAGVMQNPRHLVRRRGQEARLRCSPMKGHSHVYWYRQLPEEGLKFMVYLQKENIIDESGMPKERFSAEFPKEGPSILRIQQVVRGDSAAYFCASSPKSGEQYFGPGTRLLVL.

This clone is a singleton in its sample. Other DNA sequences in this specimen translate into the identical CDR3. The gene calls are TRBV5-1 and TRBJ1-5, with a weak D call TRBD1 (6 bases). The germline V gene encodes CDR1 SGHRS and CDR2 YFSETQ. V was cut by 0 bases and J by 4 bases, with 8 bases left in between. This CDR3 region has 14 residues. As DNA, the CDR3 is TGCGCCAGCAGCTTGGGAGGGGGAAATCAGCCCCAGCATTTT. Its protein is CASSLGGGNQPQHF.

Here the CDR3 reads CASSAPGDRARGRNTEAFF. DNA for the CDR3: TGCGCCAGCTCTGCGCCCGGTGACAGGGCCCGTGGGAGGAACACTGAAGCTTTCTTT. The rearrangement links TRBV5-1 to TRBJ1-1, with 7 bases matching TRBD1. Trimming removed 7 bases from V and 1 base from J; junction bases left unmatched: 22. Germline CDR1 reads SGHRS; CDR2 reads YFSETQ. This CDR3 comprises 19 residues.

The chain couples TRBV5-6 to TRBJ1-2, with 9 bases lining up with TRBD1. V was clipped by 4 bases and J by 5 bases; unmatched bases: 12. The CDR3 runs 16 residues. Germline CDR1 and CDR2: SGHDT and YYEEEE. CDR3 nucleotides: TGTGCCAGCAGCGGGGGACAGGGTGGGAGGAAGTATGGCTACACCTTC. This translates into CASSGGQGGRKYGYTF.

The J gene is TRBJ1-2, the V gene TRBV5-1; no clear D gene. The germline V and J ends were trimmed by 0 bases and 3 bases, with 6 bases remaining between them. The CDR3 extends over 13 amino acids. CDR1 is SGHRS, CDR2 YFSETQ, per germline. DNA of the CDR3: TGCGCCAGCAGCTTGGACGGGGACTATGGCTACACCTTC. It codes for CASSLDGDYGYTF. The entire variable domain, with the rest obtained from reference TRBV5-1 and TRBJ1-2, is as follows: KAGVTQTPRYLIKTRGQQVTLSCSPISGHRSVSWYQQTPGQGLQFLFEYFSETQRNKGNFPGRFSGRQFSNSRSEMNVSTLELGDSALYLCASSLDGDYGYTFGSGTRLTVV.

The gene calls are TRBV10-1 and TRBJ1-1; D call uncertain. Germline-derived CDR1 and CDR2 are WNHNN and SYGVQD (reference sequence). Trimming took off 5 bases at V and 1 base at J, with 8 bases between the two ends. The CDR3 sequence is 13 residues long. CDR3 nucleotide sequence: TGCGCCAGCAGTCTCGACACGAACACTGAAGCTTTCTTT. Translating it yields CASSLDTNTEAFF.

The J gene is TRBJ1-2, the V gene TRBV25-1, with D possibly matching TRBD1 (6 bases). The CDR3 is 14 residues long. V was pared by 1 base and J by 5 bases, with 11 bases between. CDR1 MGHDK and CDR2 SYGVNS come from the germline V gene. CDR3 residues: CASSEWTAGYGYTF. The CDR3 DNA follows: TGTGCCAGCAGTGAATGGACAGCTGGATATGGCTACACCTTC.

The genes are TRBV19 and TRBJ2-1; D might be TRBD2 (5 bases). Germline CDR1 reads LNHDA; CDR2 reads SQIVND (reference sequence). The V end was cut by 6 bases, the J end by 2 bases, with 20 bases between. The CDR3 runs to 17 residues. The CDR3 protein is CASSRSGSAGTYNEQFF. CDR3 DNA sequence: TGTGCCAGTAGCAGAAGCGGATCGGCGGGCACCTACAATGAGCAGTTCTTC.

The J gene is TRBJ2-2, the V gene TRBV6-1; 7 nucleotides align to TRBD1. Trimming removed 8 bases from V and 2 bases from J; junction bases left unmatched: 2. The CDR3 has 13 amino acids. Germline V gene lookup returns CDR1 MNHNS and CDR2 SASEGT. The CDR3 coding sequence is TGTGCCAGCGGGGACAGAAACACCGGGGAGCTGTTTTTT. Protein sequence: CASGDRNTGELFF.

The V gene is TRBV9, the J gene TRBJ2-1; D is perhaps TRBD1 (6 bases). V lost 1 base and J lost 4, with 6 bases in between. Germline V lookup: CDR1 SGDLS, CDR2 YYNGEE. The CDR3 consists of 13 residues. CDR3 residues: CASSVTGYNEQFF. The CDR3 region has the DNA TGTGCCAGCAGCGTAACAGGGTACAATGAGCAGTTCTTC.

V usage is TRBV2 and J usage is TRBJ2-7; 15 positions agree with TRBD2. This CDR3 is 18 amino acids long. Germline CDR1 reads SNHLY; CDR2 reads FYNNEI. The V segment lost 5 bases and the J segment 4 bases; nucleotides outside the gene matches: 12. The CDR3 sequence is CASSPGLAGGPEGYEQYF. The CDR3 DNA sequence: TGTGCCAGCAGTCCTGGACTAGCGGGAGGGCCTGAGGGGTACGAGCAGTACTTC.

The chain employs TRBV7-9 and TRBJ1-2; TRBD1 might be the D (6 bases). Trimming took off 4 bases at V and 2 bases at J, with 14 bases between the two ends. There are 15 residues in the CDR3. CDR1 SEHNR and CDR2 FQNEAQ come from the germline V gene (reference sequence). The CDR3 DNA sequence: TGTGCCAGCAGCTGGACAGATATTCCCAACTATGGCTACACCTTC. This translates into CASSWTDIPNYGYTF.

This clone was observed a handful of times. This chain links TRBV30 with TRBJ1-6; TRBD1 aligns across 12 bases. The CDR3 covers 17 residues. CDR1 is GTSNPN and CDR2 is SVGIG in the germline V gene (reference sequence). Losses at the gene ends were 8 bases for V and 4 bases for J; bases not matched to a gene: 12. The CDR3 DNA follows: TGTGCCGGAGACCGGGACAGGGGGCAGAGATATAATTCACCCCTCCACTTT. It encodes CAGDRDRGQRYNSPLHF.

This clone was seen only once. The chain couples TRBV5-4 to TRBJ2-5; D ambiguous. The germline V gene has CDR1 SGHNT and CDR2 YYREEE (reference sequence). The ends were cut back, 0 bases at V and 3 bases at J, with 6 bases in the middle. The CDR3 sequence is 13 residues long. In DNA, the CDR3 is TGTGCCAGCAGCTTGGACAGTGAAGAGACCCAGTACTTC. It translates to CASSLDSEETQYF. The full variable domain, completed using reference TRBV5-4 and TRBJ2-5, is ETGVTQSPTHLIKTRGQQVTLRCSSQSGHNTVSWYQQALGQGPQFIFQYYREEENGRGNFPPRFSGLQFPNYSSELNVNALELDDSALYLCASSLDSEETQYFGPGTRLLVL.

The rearrangement joins TRBV9 to TRBJ2-3; the match to TRBD2 covers 7 bases. Germline CDR1 and CDR2: SGDLS and YYNGEE. Unmatched junction bases numbered 3, after V lost 0 bases and J lost 2 bases. The CDR3 has 15 residues. For the CDR3, the DNA is TGTGCCAGCAGCGTAGGCCTAGCGGTCACAGATACGCAGTATTTT. Translating it yields CASSVGLAVTDTQYF. The entire variable domain, with the rest obtained from reference TRBV9 and TRBJ2-3, is as follows: DSGVTQTPKHLITATGQRVTLRCSPRSGDLSVYWYQQSLDQGLQFLIQYYNGEERAKGNILERFSAQQFPDLHSELNLSSLELGDSALYFCASSVGLAVTDTQYFGPGTRLTVL.

This chain connects TRBV2 to TRBJ1-6, with TRBD1 matching 7 bases. J was trimmed by 6 bases and V by 8 bases; bases with no gene match: 7. The V gene's germline CDR1 is SNHLY and CDR2 FYNNEI. This CDR3 has 14 amino acids. The CDR3 loop reads CASRKTGLNSPLHF. CDR3 nucleotides: TGTGCCAGCCGTAAGACAGGGCTTAATTCACCCCTCCACTTT. Looking up the rest from reference TRBV2 and TRBJ1-6 gives the full variable domain: EPEVTQTPSHQVTQMGQEVILRCVPISNHLYFYWYRQILGQKVEFLVSFYNNEISEKSEIFDDQFSVERPDGSNFTLKIRSTKLEDSAMYFCASRKTGLNSPLHFGNGTRLTVT.

The rearrangement joins TRBV30 to TRBJ1-1; 8 nucleotides align to TRBD1. V was pared by 5 bases and J by 5 bases, with 4 bases of the junction left unmatched. This CDR3 has 12 amino acids. The germline V gene has CDR1 GTSNPN and CDR2 SVGIG (reference sequence). DNA of the CDR3: TGTGCCTGGGACAGGGGACGGACTGAAGCTTTCTTT. Its translation is CAWDRGRTEAFF.

This chain links TRBV4-2 with TRBJ1-2, with 7 bases that match TRBD1. CDR3 length: 15 amino acids. J was trimmed by 0 bases and V by 1 base; bases with no gene match: 2. Germline CDR1 reads LGHNA; CDR2 reads YNFKEQ. The CDR3 sequence is CASSQGDRTNYGYTF. The DNA for the CDR3 is TGTGCCAGCAGCCAAGGGGACAGAACTAACTATGGCTACACCTTC.

In nucleotides, the CDR3 is TGTGCCAGCAGTGTATCACCAGGGATGGACACTGAAGCTTTCTTT. Protein: CASSVSPGMDTEAFF. The rearrangement links TRBV6-1 to TRBJ1-1; tentatively, D is TRBD1 (5 bases). Looked up from germline, CDR1 is MNHNS and CDR2 is SASEGT. The CDR3 sequence is 15 residues long. The V end was cut by 4 bases, the J end by 3 bases, with 15 bases between.

This chain uses TRBV2 with TRBJ1-4, with D perhaps matching TRBD1 (5 bases). The V end was cut by 6 bases, the J end by 7 bases, with 18 bases between. The CDR3 covers 15 residues. Germline V gives CDR1 SNHLY, CDR2 FYNNEI. CDR3 protein: CASSQTDIIVEKLFF. The DNA of the CDR3 is TGTGCCAGCAGCCAGACAGATATAATCGTTGAAAAACTGTTTTTT.